This TCR beta chain was documented in a study of cytomegalovirus exposure and HLA in healthy donors. Points from the study as a whole: Reportedly, a later analysis found an Asian-associated ancestry cluster had fewer N-insertions than the roughly 700-donor mean.

The CDR3 is 15 amino acids. Trimming took 4 bases from V and 4 from J; bases not matched to a gene: 7. Germline V CDR1 and CDR2: MNHNY, SVGAGI (reference sequence). Concerning this clone: What it binds is unknown.

Amplification used 60 Vbeta primers and 13 Jbeta primers. Using immunoSEQ multiplex PCR, the repertoire was profiled, and TCRdb retains in-frame clones only, with some absent. Found here are fewer than 150,000 clones, over 75% of them singletons; the top ten hold approximately 1.2%. The chain uses TRBV6-6 and TRBJ2-5; 9 bases agree with TRBD2. This TCR derives from a man aged 45-65 years in good health and CMV-seronegative. Sequenced: PBMCs. In nucleotides, the CDR3 is TGTGCCAGCAGTTCCCGGGCGGGAGGGCGAGAGACCCAGTACTTC. It translates to CASSSRAGGRETQYF.